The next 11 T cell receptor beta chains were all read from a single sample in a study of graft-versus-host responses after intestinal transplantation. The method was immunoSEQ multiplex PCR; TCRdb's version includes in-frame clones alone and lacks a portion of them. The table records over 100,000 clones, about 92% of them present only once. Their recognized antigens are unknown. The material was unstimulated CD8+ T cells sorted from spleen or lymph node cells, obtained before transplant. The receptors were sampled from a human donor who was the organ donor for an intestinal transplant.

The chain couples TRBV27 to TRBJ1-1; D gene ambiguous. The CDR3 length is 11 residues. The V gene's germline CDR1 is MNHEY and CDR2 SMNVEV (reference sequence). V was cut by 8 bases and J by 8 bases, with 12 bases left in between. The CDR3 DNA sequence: TGTGCCAGCGTATCATCGGGGGAAGCTTTCTTT. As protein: CASVSSGEAFF.

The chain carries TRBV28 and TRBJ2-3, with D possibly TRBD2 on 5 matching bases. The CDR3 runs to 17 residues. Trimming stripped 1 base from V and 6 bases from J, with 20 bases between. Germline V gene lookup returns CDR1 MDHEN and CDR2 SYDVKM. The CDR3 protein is CASSLLGGHRLGDTQYF. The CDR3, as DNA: TGTGCCAGCAGTTTATTGGGCGGGCACCGGCTAGGGGATACGCAGTATTTT.

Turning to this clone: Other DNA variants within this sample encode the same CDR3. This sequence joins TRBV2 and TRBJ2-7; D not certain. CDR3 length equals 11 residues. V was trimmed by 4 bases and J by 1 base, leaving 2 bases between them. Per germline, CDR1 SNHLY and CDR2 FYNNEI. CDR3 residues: CASSASYEQYF. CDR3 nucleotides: TGTGCCAGCAGTGCTTCCTACGAGCAGTACTTC.

CDR3 DNA sequence: TGCGCCAGCAGCTCGAGGTTAACATCCTACGAGCAGTACTTC. As protein: CASSSRLTSYEQYF. This rearrangement joins TRBV5-1 to TRBJ2-7; D is uncertain. V gave up 3 bases and J gave up 1 base, with 11 bases separating them. The CDR3 runs 14 residues. Germline CDR1 and CDR2: SGHRS and YFSETQ.

In nucleotides, the CDR3 is TGTGCCAGCAGCTTGGACTATGGCTACACCTTC. Translated: CASSLDYGYTF. The chain recombines TRBV5-6 with TRBJ1-2; D uncertain. The CDR3 runs 11 residues. The germline V gene encodes CDR1 SGHDT and CDR2 YYEEEE. Trimming pared 0 bases from V and 3 bases from J, leaving 0 bases between. The whole variable domain, filled in from reference TRBV5-6 and TRBJ1-2, reads DAGVTQSPTHLIKTRGQQVTLRCSPKSGHDTVSWYQQALGQGPQFIFQYYEEEERQRGNFPDRFSGHQFPNYSSELNVNALLLGDSALYLCASSLDYGYTFGSGTRLTVV.

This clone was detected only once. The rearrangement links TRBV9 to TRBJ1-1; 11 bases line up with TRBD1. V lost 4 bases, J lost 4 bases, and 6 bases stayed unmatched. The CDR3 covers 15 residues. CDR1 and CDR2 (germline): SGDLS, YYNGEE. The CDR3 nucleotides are TGTGCCAGCAGCACCACCGGGACAGGGGGCACTGAAGCTTTCTTT. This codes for CASSTTGTGGTEAFF.

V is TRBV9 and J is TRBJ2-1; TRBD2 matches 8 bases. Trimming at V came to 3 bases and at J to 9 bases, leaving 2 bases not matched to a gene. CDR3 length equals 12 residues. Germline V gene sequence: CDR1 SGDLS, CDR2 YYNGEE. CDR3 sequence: CASSGSGSEQFF. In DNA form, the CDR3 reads TGTGCCAGCAGCGGAAGCGGGAGTGAGCAGTTCTTC.

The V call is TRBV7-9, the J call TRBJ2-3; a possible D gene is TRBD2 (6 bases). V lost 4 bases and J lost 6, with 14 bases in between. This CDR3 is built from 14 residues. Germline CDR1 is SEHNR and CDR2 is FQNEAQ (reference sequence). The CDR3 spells CASSSFGGMDTQYF. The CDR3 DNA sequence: TGTGCCAGCAGCTCCTTTGGGGGGATGGATACGCAGTATTTT. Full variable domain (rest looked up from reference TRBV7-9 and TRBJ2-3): DTGVSQNPRHKITKRGQNVTFRCDPISEHNRLYWYRQTLGQGPEFLTYFQNEAQLEKSRLLSDRFSAERPKGSFSTLEIQRTEQGDSAMYLCASSSFGGMDTQYFGPGTRLTVL.

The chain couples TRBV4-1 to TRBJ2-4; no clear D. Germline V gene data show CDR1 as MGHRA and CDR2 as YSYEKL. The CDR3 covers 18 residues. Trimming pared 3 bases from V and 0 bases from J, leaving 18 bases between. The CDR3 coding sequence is TGCGCCAGCAGCCACCCCTCTTCGAATCTAAGAGCCAAAAACATTCAGTACTTC. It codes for CASSHPSSNLRAKNIQYF.

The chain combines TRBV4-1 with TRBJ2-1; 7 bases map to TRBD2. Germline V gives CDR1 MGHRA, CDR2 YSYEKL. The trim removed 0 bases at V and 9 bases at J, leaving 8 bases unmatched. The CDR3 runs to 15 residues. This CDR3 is CASSQEASTGGEQFF. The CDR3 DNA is TGCGCCAGCAGCCAAGAAGCTAGCACGGGAGGTGAGCAGTTCTTC.

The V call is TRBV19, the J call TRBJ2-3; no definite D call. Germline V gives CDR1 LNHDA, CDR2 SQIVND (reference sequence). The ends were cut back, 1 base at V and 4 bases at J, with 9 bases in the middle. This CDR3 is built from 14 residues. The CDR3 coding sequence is TGTGCCAGTAGTATAGGGTACTTTCCAGATACGCAGTATTTT. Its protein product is CASSIGYFPDTQYF.